One and the same sample provided the 19 T cell receptor beta chains below, sequenced in a study of early T cells in non-severe SARS-CoV-2 infection. TCRdb re-called the 5' RACE reads with MiXCR, one entry per CDR3 protein. The sample lists some 40,000 distinct CDR3 sequences; 6% to 7% were seen once. The sequenced sample was whole blood, obtained at baseline. All receptors derive from an adult who was a healthcare worker with PCR-confirmed SARS-CoV-2 infection or an uninfected control (not recorded which).

This chain connects TRBV28 to TRBJ2-6; D gene uncertain. The V end lost 4 bases, the J end lost 0 bases, and 13 bases lay between the germline ends. From germline, CDR1 is MDHEN and CDR2 SYDVKM. This CDR3 comprises 17 residues. CDR3 nucleotides: TGTGCCAGCAGTTCCCCCGGGCTTCACTCTGGGGCCAACGTCCTGACTTTC. Amino acid sequence: CASSSPGLHSGANVLTF.

This clonotype was recorded at least ten times. V usage is TRBV7-9 and J usage is TRBJ1-2, with no clear D. Germline-derived CDR1 and CDR2 are SEHNR and FQNEAQ (reference sequence). CDR3 length: 14 residues. V lost 4 bases and J lost 0, with 9 bases in between. The CDR3 coding sequence is TGTGCCAGCAGCTCCGGGCGAGCTAACTATGGCTACACCTTC. Protein product: CASSSGRANYGYTF. Based on the CDR3 plus reference TRBV7-9 and TRBJ1-2, the full variable domain is DTGVSQNPRHKITKRGQNVTFRCDPISEHNRLYWYRQTLGQGPEFLTYFQNEAQLEKSRLLSDRFSAERPKGSFSTLEIQRTEQGDSAMYLCASSSGRANYGYTFGSGTRLTVV.

This clonotype was detected ten times or more. The gene calls are TRBV20-1 and TRBJ2-3; D may correspond to TRBD1 or TRBD2 (5 bases each). Per germline, CDR1 DFQATT and CDR2 SNEGSKA (reference sequence). This CDR3 has 15 amino acids. V shed 3 bases and J shed 0 bases, with 13 bases lying between them. The CDR3 sequence: CSARKRDLSTDTQYF. CDR3 sequence (DNA): TGCAGTGCTAGGAAAAGGGACCTAAGCACAGATACGCAGTATTTT.

The rearrangement uses TRBV7-2 and TRBJ2-7; no firm D call. V gave up 5 bases and J gave up 3 bases, with 17 bases separating them. The CDR3 extends over 15 amino acids. In germline, CDR1 is SGHTA, CDR2 FQGNSA. CDR3 region: CASSPGPPSLYEQYF. The CDR3 nucleotides read TGTGCCAGCAGCCCCGGACCGCCGTCTCTCTACGAGCAGTACTTC.

This clonotype was recorded at least ten times. The genes are TRBV11-2 and TRBJ2-2, with D possibly matching TRBD2 (6 bases). The V end lost 0 bases, the J end lost 5 bases, and 7 bases lay between the germline ends. There are 14 residues in the CDR3. Per germline, CDR1 SGHAT and CDR2 FQNNGV. This CDR3 reads CASSLEGGTGELFF. The CDR3 DNA sequence: TGTGCCAGCAGCTTAGAGGGGGGAACCGGGGAGCTGTTTTTT.

This clonotype was seen ten or more times. CDR3 nucleotides: TGCGCCAGCAGCCAAGTGGCCGGGCCGGCCAAAAACATTCAGTACTTC. Amino acids: CASSQVAGPAKNIQYF. The chain is built from TRBV4-1 and TRBJ2-4; D uncertain. Trimming removed 1 base at V and 1 base at J, with 11 bases between. The CDR3 spans 16 residues. CDR1 is MGHRA and CDR2 is YSYEKL in the germline V gene.

This clonotype has a count of ten or more. The rearrangement joins TRBV14 to TRBJ2-3; D not certain. There are 15 residues in the CDR3. The germline CDR1 and CDR2 sequences are SGHDN and FVKESK. V lost 3 bases to trimming and J lost 2 bases, with 12 bases between them. The CDR3 loop is CASSQRSVYTDTQYF. CDR3 bases: TGTGCCAGCAGCCAGAGGTCGGTCTACACAGATACGCAGTATTTT.

Only a few counts were recorded for this clonotype. J is TRBJ2-7 and V is TRBV4-2; D remains unclear. Germline CDR1 reads LGHNA; CDR2 reads YNFKEQ. V dropped 1 base and J dropped 2 bases, with 12 bases sitting between them. The length of the CDR3 is 15 residues. CDR3 sequence reads: CASSQASDLTYEQYF. In nucleotides, the CDR3 is TGTGCCAGCAGCCAAGCCTCGGACCTGACCTACGAGCAGTACTTC.

The chain combines TRBV20-1 with TRBJ2-6; unclear D gene. Trimming removed 4 bases from V and 11 bases from J, with 9 bases in between. From germline, CDR1 is DFQATT and CDR2 SNEGSKA (reference sequence). The CDR3 extends over 11 amino acids. CDR3 region: CSAKQEDVLTF. Here the CDR3 DNA reads TGCAGTGCTAAGCAAGAAGACGTCCTGACTTTC.

This clonotype was counted at least ten times. The CDR3 DNA follows: TGTGCCAGCGAGCCCCCTGGGGCTAGCGCAATCCAAGAGACCCAGTACTTC. Translation gives CASEPPGASAIQETQYF. This sequence joins TRBV2 and TRBJ2-5; a weak D match, TRBD2 (6 bases). CDR3 size: 17 residues. The ends were cut back, 8 bases at V and 1 base at J, with 23 bases in the middle. Germline V gene data show CDR1 as SNHLY and CDR2 as FYNNEI.

The chain uses TRBV6-5 and TRBJ2-2; D call uncertain. CDR1 and CDR2 (germline): MNHEY, SVGAGI. The CDR3 is 17 amino acids. Deletions cut 6 bases from V and 3 bases from J, with 20 bases between. DNA of the CDR3: TGTGCCAGCAGGTCGGCAAGGCTTCTCCTCGACACCGGGGAGCTGTTTTTT. Protein: CASRSARLLLDTGELFF.

This clonotype was counted ten times or more. The chain joins TRBV4-1 to TRBJ2-7; D call uncertain. CDR3 length: 14 residues. From germline, CDR1 is MGHRA and CDR2 YSYEKL. Trimming pared 0 bases from V and 7 bases from J, leaving 13 bases between. This CDR3 is CASSQETKRVEQYF. The CDR3 DNA follows: TGCGCCAGCAGCCAAGAGACAAAGCGAGTAGAGCAGTACTTC.

This clonotype has a count of ten or more. The rearrangement links TRBV7-9 to TRBJ1-5; no reliable D call. The length of the CDR3 is 14 residues. CDR1 and CDR2 (germline): SEHNR, FQNEAQ (reference sequence). V lost 5 bases, J lost 4 bases, and 12 bases lay in between. The CDR3 sequence: CASSRAGGNQPQHF. The CDR3 DNA reads TGTGCCAGCAGCCGAGCCGGAGGGAATCAGCCCCAGCATTTT.

CDR3 region: CASSPNYEQYF. DNA of the CDR3: TGTGCCAGCTCACCCAACTACGAGCAGTACTTC. The chain couples TRBV18 to TRBJ2-7; D remains unclear. The CDR3 covers 11 residues. Trimming cost V 3 bases and J 3 bases, with 3 bases left between them. Germline V lookup: CDR1 KGHSH, CDR2 LQKENI.

There are many counts of this clonotype. This sequence joins TRBV20-1 and TRBJ1-6; 7 bases agree with TRBD1. Per germline, CDR1 DFQATT and CDR2 SNEGSKA (reference sequence). The CDR3 totals 16 residues. V lost 0 bases and J lost 7; bases outside the gene matches: 9. Here the CDR3 DNA reads TGCAGTGCTAGAGATACTGGGACAGTCTGGAATTCACCCCTCCACTTT. Amino acid sequence: CSARDTGTVWNSPLHF.

This clonotype has more than one count but fewer than ten. This rearrangement joins TRBV5-1 to TRBJ2-3, with 11 bases identical to TRBD2. The V segment lost 0 bases and the J segment 1 base; nucleotides outside the gene matches: 1. The CDR3 length is 16 residues. CDR1 is SGHRS and CDR2 is YFSETQ in the germline V gene. In DNA, the CDR3 is TGCGCCAGCAGCTTGGCTAGCGGGGGGCGCACAGATACGCAGTATTTT. Its translation is CASSLASGGRTDTQYF.

The J gene is TRBJ2-3, the V gene TRBV29-1; 11 nucleotides line up with TRBD2. This CDR3 region has 15 residues. V trimming: 5 bases; J trimming: 2 bases; junction bases outside the gene matches: 6. The germline V gene encodes CDR1 SQVTM and CDR2 ANQGSEA. The CDR3 region has the DNA TGCAGCGTTCCGGGACTAGCGGTTACCACAGATACGCAGTATTTT. It encodes CSVPGLAVTTDTQYF.

The rearrangement uses TRBV11-3 and TRBJ2-3; a weak D match, TRBD2 (7 bases). This CDR3 has 12 residues. The germline V and J ends were trimmed by 8 bases and 14 bases, with 20 bases remaining between them. The germline gives CDR1 SGHNT, CDR2 YENEEA. The CDR3 reads CASPLGGGLLYF. The CDR3 bases are TGTGCCAGCCCACTTGGGGGGGGCCTGCTGTATTTT.

A few counts support this clonotype. The CDR3: CAAKKGPYEQYF. For the CDR3, the DNA is TGTGCCGCGAAAAAGGGGCCCTACGAGCAGTACTTC. J is TRBJ2-7 and V is TRBV27, with D maybe TRBD1 (5 bases). V lost 11 bases to trimming and J lost 2 bases, with 13 bases between them. Per the germline V gene, CDR1 is MNHEY and CDR2 is SMNVEV (reference sequence). The CDR3 runs 12 residues.